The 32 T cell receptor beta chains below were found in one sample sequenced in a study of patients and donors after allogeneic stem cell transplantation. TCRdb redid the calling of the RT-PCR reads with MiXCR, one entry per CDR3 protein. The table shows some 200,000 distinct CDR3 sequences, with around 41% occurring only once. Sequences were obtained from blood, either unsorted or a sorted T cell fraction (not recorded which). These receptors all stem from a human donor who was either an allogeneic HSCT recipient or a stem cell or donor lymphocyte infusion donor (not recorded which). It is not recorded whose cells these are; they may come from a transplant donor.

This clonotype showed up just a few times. DNA for the CDR3: TGTGCCAGCAGCCAAGTTCTAGGCCCTAACTATGGCTACACCTTC. It yields the protein CASSQVLGPNYGYTF. V gene TRBV14 combines with J gene TRBJ1-2; no definite D call. CDR3 size: 15 residues. V dropped 1 base and J dropped 0 bases, with 9 bases sitting between them. CDR1 is SGHDN and CDR2 is FVKESK in the germline V gene.

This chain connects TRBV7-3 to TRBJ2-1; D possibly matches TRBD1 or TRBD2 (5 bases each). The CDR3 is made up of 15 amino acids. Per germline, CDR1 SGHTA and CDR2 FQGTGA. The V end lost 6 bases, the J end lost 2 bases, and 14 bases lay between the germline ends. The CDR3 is CASSSGTHTYNEQFF. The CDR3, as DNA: TGTGCCAGCAGTTCCGGGACCCACACCTACAATGAGCAGTTCTTC.

The CDR3 DNA sequence: TGTGCCACCAGCGATCGACCGACAGGACCCTATGGCTACACCTTC. Its translation: CATSDRPTGPYGYTF. The V call is TRBV15, the J call TRBJ1-2; a possible D gene is TRBD1 (6 bases). The germline V gene encodes CDR1 LNHNV and CDR2 YYDKDF (reference sequence). This CDR3 has 15 amino acids. V shed 5 bases and J shed 4 bases, with 17 bases lying between them.

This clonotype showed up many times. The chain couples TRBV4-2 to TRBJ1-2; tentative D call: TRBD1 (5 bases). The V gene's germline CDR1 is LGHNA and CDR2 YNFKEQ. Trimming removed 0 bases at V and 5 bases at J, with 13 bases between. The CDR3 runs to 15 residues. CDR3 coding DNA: TGTGCCAGCAGCCAAGACAAGGCCAGGGCATATGGCTACACCTTC. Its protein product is CASSQDKARAYGYTF.

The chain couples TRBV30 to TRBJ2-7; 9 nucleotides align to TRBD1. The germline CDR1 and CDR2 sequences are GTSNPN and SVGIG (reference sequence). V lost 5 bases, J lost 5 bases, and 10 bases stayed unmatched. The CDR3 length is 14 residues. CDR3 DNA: TGTGCCTGGTCCTCGGGACAGGGAAGCGACGAGCAGTACTTC. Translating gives CAWSSGQGSDEQYF. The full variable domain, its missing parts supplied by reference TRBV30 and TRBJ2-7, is SQTIHQWPATLVQPVGSPLSLECTVEGTSNPNLYWYRQAAGRGLQLLFYSVGIGQISSEVPQNLSASRPQDRQFILSSKKLLLSDSGFYLCAWSSGQGSDEQYFGPGTRLTVT.

The CDR3 DNA reads TGCAGCGTTGCATTATGGGGCGAGACAGGCCTTGGCTACACCTTC. Its translation: CSVALWGETGLGYTF. The V call is TRBV29-1, the J call TRBJ1-2; D might be TRBD1 (6 bases). CDR1 is SQVTM, CDR2 ANQGSEA, per germline. The CDR3 covers 15 residues. Trimming left V 4 bases short and J 7 bases short, with 22 bases between.

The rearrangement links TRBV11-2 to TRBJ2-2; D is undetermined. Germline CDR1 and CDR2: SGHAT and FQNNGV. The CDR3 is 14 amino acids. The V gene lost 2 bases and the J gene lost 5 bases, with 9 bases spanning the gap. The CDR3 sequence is CASSLRPLTGELFF. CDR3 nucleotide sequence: TGTGCCAGCAGCTTACGCCCGTTGACCGGGGAGCTGTTTTTT.

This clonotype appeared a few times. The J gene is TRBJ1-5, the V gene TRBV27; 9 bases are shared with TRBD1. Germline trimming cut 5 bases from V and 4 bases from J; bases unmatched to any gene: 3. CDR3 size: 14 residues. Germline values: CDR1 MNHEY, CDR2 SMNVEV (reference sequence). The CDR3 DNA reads TGTGCCAGCAGTGCTGGGACAGGGAATCAGCCCCAGCATTTT. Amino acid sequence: CASSAGTGNQPQHF.

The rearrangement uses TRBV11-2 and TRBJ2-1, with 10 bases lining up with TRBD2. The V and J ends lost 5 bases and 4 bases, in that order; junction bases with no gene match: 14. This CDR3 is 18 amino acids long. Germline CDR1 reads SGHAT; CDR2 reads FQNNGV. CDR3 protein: CASSLVGLAPGGYNEQFF. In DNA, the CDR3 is TGTGCCAGCAGCCTAGTGGGACTAGCGCCAGGGGGATACAATGAGCAGTTCTTC.

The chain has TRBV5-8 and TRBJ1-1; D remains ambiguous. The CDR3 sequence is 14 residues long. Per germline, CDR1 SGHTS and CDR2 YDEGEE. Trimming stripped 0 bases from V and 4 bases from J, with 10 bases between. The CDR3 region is CASSLVGPGTEAFF. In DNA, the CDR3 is TGTGCCAGCAGCTTGGTCGGACCGGGCACTGAAGCTTTCTTT.

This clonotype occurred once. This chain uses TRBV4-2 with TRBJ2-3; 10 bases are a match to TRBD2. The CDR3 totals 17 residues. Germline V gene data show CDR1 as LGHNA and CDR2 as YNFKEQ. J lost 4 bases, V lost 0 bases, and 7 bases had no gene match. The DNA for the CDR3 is TGTGCCAGCAGCCAAGAAGGTCCTAGCGGGAGCCCAGATACGCAGTATTTT. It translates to CASSQEGPSGSPDTQYF.

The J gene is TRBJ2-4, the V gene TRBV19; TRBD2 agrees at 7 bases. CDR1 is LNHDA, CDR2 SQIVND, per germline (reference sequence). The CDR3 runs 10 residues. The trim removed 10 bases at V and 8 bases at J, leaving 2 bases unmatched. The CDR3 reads CATRGDIQYF. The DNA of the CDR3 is TGTGCCACCCGGGGGGACATTCAGTACTTC.

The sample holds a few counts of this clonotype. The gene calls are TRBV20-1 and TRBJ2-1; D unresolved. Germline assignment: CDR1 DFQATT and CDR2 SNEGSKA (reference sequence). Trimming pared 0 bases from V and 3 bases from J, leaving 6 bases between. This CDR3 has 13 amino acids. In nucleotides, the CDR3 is TGCAGTGCTAGAGACAGGAGCTACAATGAGCAGTTCTTC. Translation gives CSARDRSYNEQFF.

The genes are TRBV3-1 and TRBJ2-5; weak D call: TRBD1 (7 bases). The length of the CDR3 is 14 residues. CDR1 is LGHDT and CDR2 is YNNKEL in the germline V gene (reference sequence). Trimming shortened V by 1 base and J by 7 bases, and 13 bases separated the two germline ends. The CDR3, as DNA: TGTGCCAGCAGCCAAGCGCGGGACAGCGCGACCCAGTACTTC. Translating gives CASSQARDSATQYF.

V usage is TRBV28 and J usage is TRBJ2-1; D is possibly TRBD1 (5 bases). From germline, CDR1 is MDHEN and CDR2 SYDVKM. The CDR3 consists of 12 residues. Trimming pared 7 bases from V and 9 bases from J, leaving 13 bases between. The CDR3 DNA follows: TGTGCCAGCACTCTGGGGCTAGGTGAGCAGTTCTTC. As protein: CASTLGLGEQFF.

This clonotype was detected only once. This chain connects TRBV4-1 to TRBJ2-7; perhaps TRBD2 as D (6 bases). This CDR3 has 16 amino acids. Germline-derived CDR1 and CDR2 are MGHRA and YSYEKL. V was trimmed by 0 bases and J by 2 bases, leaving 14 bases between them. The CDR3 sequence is CASSQEVGLGTYEQYF. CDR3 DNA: TGCGCCAGCAGCCAAGAAGTGGGACTCGGAACCTACGAGCAGTACTTC.

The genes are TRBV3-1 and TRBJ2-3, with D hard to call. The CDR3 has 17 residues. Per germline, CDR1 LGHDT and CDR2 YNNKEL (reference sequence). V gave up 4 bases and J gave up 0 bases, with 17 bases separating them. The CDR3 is CASSRQTPATSTDTQYF. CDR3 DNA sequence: TGTGCCAGCAGCCGTCAGACCCCGGCAACTAGCACAGATACGCAGTATTTT.

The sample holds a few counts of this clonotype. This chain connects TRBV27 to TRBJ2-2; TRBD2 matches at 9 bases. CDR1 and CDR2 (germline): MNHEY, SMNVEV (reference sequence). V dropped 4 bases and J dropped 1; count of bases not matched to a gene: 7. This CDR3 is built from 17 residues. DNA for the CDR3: TGTGCCAGCAGTTGGGCTAGCGGGACCTTGAACACCGGGGAGCTGTTTTTT. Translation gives CASSWASGTLNTGELFF.

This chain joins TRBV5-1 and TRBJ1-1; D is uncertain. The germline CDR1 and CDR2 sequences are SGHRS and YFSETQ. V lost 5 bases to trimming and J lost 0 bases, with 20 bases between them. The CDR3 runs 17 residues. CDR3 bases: TGCGCCAGCAGGCCGCGGCCAGGCAGATCAATGAACACTGAAGCTTTCTTT. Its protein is CASRPRPGRSMNTEAFF.

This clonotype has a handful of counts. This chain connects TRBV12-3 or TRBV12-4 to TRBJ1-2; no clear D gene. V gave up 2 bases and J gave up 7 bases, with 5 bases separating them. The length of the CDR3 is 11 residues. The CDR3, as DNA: TGTGCCAGCAGTTTATACGGTGGCTACACCTTC. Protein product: CASSLYGGYTF.

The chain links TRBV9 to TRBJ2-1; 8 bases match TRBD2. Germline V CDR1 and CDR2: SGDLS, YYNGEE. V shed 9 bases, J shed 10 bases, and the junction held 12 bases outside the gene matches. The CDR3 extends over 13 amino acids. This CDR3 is CATQREPSDEQFF. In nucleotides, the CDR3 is TGTGCCACCCAGCGGGAGCCATCCGACGAGCAGTTCTTC.

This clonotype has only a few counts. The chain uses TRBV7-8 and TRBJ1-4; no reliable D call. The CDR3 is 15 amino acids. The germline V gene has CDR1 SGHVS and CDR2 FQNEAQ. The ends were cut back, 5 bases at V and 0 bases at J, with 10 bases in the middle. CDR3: CASSQRFSTNEKLFF. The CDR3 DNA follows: TGTGCCAGCAGCCAACGTTTCTCAACTAATGAAAAACTGTTTTTT.

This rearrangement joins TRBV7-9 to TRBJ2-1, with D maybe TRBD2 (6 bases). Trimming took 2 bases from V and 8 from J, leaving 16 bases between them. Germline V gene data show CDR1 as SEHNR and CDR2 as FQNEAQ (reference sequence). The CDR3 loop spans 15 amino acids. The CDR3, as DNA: TGTGCCAGCAGCTTAATGGAGGGAGCTGATGATGAGCAGTTCTTC. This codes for CASSLMEGADDEQFF.

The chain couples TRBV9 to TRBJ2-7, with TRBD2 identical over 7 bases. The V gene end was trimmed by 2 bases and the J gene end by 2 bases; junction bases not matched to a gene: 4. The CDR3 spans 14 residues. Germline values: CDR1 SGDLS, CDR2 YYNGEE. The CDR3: CASSVGTNTYEQYF. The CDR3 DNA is TGTGCCAGCAGCGTCGGGACTAACACCTACGAGCAGTACTTC.

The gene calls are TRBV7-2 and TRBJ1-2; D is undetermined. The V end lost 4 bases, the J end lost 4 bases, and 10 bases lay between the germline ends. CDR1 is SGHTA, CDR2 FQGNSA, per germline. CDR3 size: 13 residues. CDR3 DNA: TGTGCCAGCAGCTCGGGGTTAGTCTATGGCTACACCTTC. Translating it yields CASSSGLVYGYTF. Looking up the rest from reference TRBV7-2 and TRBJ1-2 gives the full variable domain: GAGVSQSPSNKVTEKGKDVELRCDPISGHTALYWYRQSLGQGLEFLIYFQGNSAPDKSGLPSDRFSAERTGGSVSTLTIQRTQQEDSAVYLCASSSGLVYGYTFGSGTRLTVV.

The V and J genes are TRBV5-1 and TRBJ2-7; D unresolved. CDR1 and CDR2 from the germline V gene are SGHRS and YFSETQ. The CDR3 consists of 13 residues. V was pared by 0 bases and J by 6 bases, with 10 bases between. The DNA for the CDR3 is TGCGCCAGCAGCTTGGAAGGGAATACCGAGCAGTACTTC. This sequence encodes CASSLEGNTEQYF.

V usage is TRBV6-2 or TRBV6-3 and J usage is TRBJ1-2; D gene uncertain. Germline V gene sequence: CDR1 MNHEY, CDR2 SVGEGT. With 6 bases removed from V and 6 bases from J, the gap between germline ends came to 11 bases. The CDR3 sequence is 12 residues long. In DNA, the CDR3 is TGTGCCAGCAGCCTCACAAGAAATGGCTACACCTTC. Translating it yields CASSLTRNGYTF.

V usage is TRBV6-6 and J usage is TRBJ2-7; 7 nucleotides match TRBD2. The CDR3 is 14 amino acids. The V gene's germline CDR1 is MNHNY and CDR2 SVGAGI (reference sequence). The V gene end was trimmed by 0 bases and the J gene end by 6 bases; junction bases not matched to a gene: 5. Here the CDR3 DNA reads TGTGCCAGCAGTTACTCAGGGAGGGATCGCGAGCAGTACTTC. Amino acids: CASSYSGRDREQYF.

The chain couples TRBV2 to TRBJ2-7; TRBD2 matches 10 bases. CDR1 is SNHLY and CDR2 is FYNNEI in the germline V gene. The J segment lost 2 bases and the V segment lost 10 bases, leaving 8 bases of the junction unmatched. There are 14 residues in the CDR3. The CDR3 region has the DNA TGTGCCACCAGACTAGCGGGTAGAACCTACGAGCAGTACTTC. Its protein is CATRLAGRTYEQYF.

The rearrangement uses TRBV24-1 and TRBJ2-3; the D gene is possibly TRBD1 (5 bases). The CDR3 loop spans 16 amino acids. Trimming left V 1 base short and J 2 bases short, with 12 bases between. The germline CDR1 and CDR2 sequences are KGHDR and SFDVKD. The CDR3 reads CATSDFVRAITDTQYF. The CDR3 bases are TGTGCCACCAGTGATTTCGTCAGGGCGATCACAGATACGCAGTATTTT.

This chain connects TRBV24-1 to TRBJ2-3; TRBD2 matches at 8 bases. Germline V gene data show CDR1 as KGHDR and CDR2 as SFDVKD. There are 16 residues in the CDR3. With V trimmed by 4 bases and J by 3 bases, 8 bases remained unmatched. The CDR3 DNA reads TGTGCCACCAGTGACCTCGGGACTAGAGGGACAGATACGCAGTATTTT. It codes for CATSDLGTRGTDTQYF.

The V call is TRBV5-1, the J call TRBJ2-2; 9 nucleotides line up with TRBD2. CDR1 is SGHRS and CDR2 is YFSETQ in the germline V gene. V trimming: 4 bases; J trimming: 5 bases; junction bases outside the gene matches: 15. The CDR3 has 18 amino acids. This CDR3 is CASSPYSEAGGGTGELFF. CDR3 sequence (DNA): TGCGCCAGCAGCCCCTATAGTGAAGCGGGAGGCGGAACCGGGGAGCTGTTTTTT.